This TCR beta chain stems from a study of T cells in Graves' hyperthyroidism and ophthalmopathy. Amplified TCR beta CDR3 regions came from RNA transcripts. TCR CDR3 underwent first-round RT-PCR with the HTBI primer set. From the multiplex PCR reads, TCRdb called clonotypes with MiXCR, one entry per CDR3 protein. The sample has more than 450,000 distinct CDR3 sequences, 15% to 20% seen once. With respect to this clonotype: Since a much larger clone is just one base distant, this may be a read error.

Specimen: blood. The TCR sequence derives from a man aged 35 to 55 with Graves' ophthalmopathy.

The CDR3 DNA follows: TGTGCCGGCCGCGAACGGTACGAGCAGTACTTC. It encodes CAGRERYEQYF. This chain joins TRBV6-1 and TRBJ2-7; D ambiguous. The CDR3 totals 11 residues. Per the germline V gene, CDR1 is MNHNS and CDR2 is SASEGT. The V end was cut by 11 bases, the J end by 4 bases, with 12 bases between.